This T cell receptor beta chain was documented in a study of multiple sclerosis patients with progressive multifocal leukoencephalopathy. Study results and limitations: In most PML patients, TRB repertoires appeared less diverse by entropy.

On this clone itself: Its antigen is unidentified.

Germline V CDR1 and CDR2: LNHNV, YYDKDF (reference sequence). The V gene lost 5 bases and the J gene lost 5 bases, with 14 bases spanning the gap. The CDR3 spans 14 residues. The time point denotes: time of PML onset. Clones were read by immunoSEQ multiplex PCR, and TCRdb kept only the in-frame ones, dropping some. The sample consists of 25,000 to 35,000 clones, 80% to 90% of them appearing once. This sample comprised PBMCs, obtained from a patient treated with natalizumab. The source of this sequence is a woman aged 40 to 55 with progressive multifocal leukoencephalopathy. The genes are TRBV15 and TRBJ2-3; D unclear. The DNA for the CDR3 is TGTGCCACCAGCCTAAACGGGCGTATAGATACGCAGTATTTT. This encodes CATSLNGRIDTQYF.